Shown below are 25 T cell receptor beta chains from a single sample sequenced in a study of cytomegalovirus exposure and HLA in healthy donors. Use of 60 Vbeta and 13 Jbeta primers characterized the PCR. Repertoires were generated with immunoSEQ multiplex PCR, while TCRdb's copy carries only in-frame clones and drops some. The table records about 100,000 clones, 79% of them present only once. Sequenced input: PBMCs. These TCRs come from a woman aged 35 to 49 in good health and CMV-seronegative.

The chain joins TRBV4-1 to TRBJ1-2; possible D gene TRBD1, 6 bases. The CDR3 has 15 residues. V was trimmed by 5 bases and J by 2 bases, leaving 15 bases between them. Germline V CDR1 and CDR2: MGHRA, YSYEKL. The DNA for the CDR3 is TGCGCCAGCAGCGACCCCCCGGGACAAAACTATGGCTACACCTTC. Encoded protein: CASSDPPGQNYGYTF.

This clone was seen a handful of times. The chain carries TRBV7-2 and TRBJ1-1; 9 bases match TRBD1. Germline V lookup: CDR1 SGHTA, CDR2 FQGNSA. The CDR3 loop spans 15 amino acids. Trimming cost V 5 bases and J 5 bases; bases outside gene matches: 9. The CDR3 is CASSPRRQGGTEAFF. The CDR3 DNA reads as TGTGCCAGCAGCCCCCGACGACAGGGGGGAACTGAAGCTTTCTTT. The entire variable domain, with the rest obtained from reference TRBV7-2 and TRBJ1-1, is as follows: GAGVSQSPSNKVTEKGKDVELRCDPISGHTALYWYRQSLGQGLEFLIYFQGNSAPDKSGLPSDRFSAERTGGSVSTLTIQRTQQEDSAVYLCASSPRRQGGTEAFFGQGTRLTVV.

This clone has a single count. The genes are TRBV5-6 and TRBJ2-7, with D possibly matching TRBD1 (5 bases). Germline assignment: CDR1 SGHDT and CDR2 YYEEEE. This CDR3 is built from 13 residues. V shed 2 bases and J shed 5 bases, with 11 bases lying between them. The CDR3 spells CASSFLGPNEQYF. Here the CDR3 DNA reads TGTGCCAGCAGCTTCTTGGGGCCCAACGAGCAGTACTTC.

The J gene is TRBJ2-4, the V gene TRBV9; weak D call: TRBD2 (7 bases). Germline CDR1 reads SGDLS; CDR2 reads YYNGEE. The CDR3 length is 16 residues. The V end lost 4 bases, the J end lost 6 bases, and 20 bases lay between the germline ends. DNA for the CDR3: TGTGCCAGCAGCCCAGACGACGGGGGGCGGGTAAACATTCAGTACTTC. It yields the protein CASSPDDGGRVNIQYF.

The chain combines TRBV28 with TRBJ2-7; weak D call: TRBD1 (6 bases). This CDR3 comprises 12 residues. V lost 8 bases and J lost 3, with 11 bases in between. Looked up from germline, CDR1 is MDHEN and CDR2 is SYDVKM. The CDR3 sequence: CASAKGGYEQYF. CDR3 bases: TGTGCCAGCGCGAAAGGGGGCTACGAGCAGTACTTC. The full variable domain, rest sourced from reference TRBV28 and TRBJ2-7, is DVKVTQSSRYLVKRTGEKVFLECVQDMDHENMFWYRQDPGLGLRLIYFSYDVKMKEKGDIPEGYSVSREKKERFSLILESASTNQTSMYLCASAKGGYEQYFGPGTRLTVT.

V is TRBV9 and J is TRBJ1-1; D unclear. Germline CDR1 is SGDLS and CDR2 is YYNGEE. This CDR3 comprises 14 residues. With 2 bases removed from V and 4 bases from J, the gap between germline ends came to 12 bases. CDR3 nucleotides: TGTGCCAGCAGCGTTCTCCCCGGGAGCACTGAAGCTTTCTTT. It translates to CASSVLPGSTEAFF.

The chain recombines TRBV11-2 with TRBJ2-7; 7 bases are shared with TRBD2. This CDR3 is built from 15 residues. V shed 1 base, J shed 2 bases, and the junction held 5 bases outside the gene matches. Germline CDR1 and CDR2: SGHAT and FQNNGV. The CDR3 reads CASSLGGGSPYEQYF. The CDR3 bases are TGTGCCAGCAGCTTAGGCGGGGGTTCCCCCTACGAGCAGTACTTC. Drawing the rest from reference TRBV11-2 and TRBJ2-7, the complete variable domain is EAGVAQSPRYKIIEKRQSVAFWCNPISGHATLYWYQQILGQGPKLLIQFQNNGVVDDSQLPKDRFSAERLKGVDSTLKIQPAKLEDSAVYLCASSLGGGSPYEQYFGPGTRLTVT.

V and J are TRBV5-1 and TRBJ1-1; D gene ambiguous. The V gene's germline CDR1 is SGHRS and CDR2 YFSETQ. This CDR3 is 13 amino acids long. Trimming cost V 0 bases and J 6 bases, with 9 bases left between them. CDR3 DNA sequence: TGCGCCAGCAGCTTGGAAACAGTCGCTGAAGCTTTCTTT. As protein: CASSLETVAEAFF.

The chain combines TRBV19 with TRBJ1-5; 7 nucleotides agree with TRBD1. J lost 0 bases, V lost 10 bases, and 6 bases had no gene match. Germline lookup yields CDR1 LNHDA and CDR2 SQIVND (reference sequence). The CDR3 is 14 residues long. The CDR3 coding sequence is TGTGCCATCGGGACAGATTATAGCAATCAGCCCCAGCATTTT. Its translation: CAIGTDYSNQPQHF.

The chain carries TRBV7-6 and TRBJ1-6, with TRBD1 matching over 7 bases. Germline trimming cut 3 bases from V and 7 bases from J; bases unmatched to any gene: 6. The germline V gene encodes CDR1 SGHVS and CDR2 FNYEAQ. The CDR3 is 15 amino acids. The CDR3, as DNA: TGTGCCAGCAGCTTTAGGGACAGCCCAAATTCACCCCTCCACTTT. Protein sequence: CASSFRDSPNSPLHF.

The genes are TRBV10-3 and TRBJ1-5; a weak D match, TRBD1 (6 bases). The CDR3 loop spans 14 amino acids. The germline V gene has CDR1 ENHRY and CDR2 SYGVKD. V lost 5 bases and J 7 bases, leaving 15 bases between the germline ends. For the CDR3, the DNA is TGTGCCATCAGTTCTCAGGGTGGGGGCCAGCCCCAGCATTTT. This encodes CAISSQGGGQPQHF.

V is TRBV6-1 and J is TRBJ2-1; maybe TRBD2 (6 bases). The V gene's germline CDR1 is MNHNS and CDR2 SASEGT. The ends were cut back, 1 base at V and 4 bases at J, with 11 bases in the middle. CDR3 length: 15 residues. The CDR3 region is CASSEDPGGYNEQFF. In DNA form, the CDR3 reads TGTGCCAGCAGTGAAGACCCCGGGGGATACAATGAGCAGTTCTTC.

The CDR3 sequence is CAWALAGGRELFF. The CDR3 DNA sequence: TGTGCCTGGGCACTAGCGGGGGGACGGGAGCTGTTTTTT. The chain recombines TRBV30 with TRBJ2-2; TRBD2 matches 12 bases. The CDR3 is 13 amino acids. Germline-derived CDR1 and CDR2 are GTSNPN and SVGIG (reference sequence). Germline trimming cut 5 bases from V and 9 bases from J; bases unmatched to any gene: 4.

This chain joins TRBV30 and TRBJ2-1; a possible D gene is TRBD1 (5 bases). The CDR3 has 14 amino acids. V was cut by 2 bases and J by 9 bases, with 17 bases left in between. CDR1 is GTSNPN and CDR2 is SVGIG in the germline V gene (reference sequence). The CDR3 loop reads CAWSTSRVSGEQFF. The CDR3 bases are TGTGCCTGGAGTACCTCCAGGGTGTCGGGTGAGCAGTTCTTC.

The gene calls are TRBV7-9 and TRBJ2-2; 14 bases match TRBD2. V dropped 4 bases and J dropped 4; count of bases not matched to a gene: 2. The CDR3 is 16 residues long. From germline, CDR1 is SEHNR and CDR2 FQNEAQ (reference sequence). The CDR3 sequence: CASSWTSGGTTGELFF. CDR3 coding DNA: TGTGCCAGCAGCTGGACTAGCGGGGGGACCACCGGGGAGCTGTTTTTT.

For the CDR3, the DNA is TGTGCCTGGAGTGGTAGGGGGGAGACCCAGTACTTC. Translating it yields CAWSGRGETQYF. This rearrangement joins TRBV30 to TRBJ2-5; perhaps TRBD1 as D (6 bases). The V end lost 1 base, the J end lost 5 bases, and 8 bases lay between the germline ends. This CDR3 has 12 residues. The V gene's germline CDR1 is GTSNPN and CDR2 SVGIG (reference sequence).

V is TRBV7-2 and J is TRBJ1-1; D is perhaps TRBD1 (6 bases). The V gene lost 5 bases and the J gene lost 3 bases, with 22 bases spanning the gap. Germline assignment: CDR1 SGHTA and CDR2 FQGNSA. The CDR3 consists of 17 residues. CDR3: CASSDPLGGRRDTEAFF. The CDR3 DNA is TGTGCCAGCAGCGATCCTTTAGGGGGTCGAAGGGACACTGAAGCTTTCTTT. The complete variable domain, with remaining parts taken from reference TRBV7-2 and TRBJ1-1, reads GAGVSQSPSNKVTEKGKDVELRCDPISGHTALYWYRQSLGQGLEFLIYFQGNSAPDKSGLPSDRFSAERTGGSVSTLTIQRTQQEDSAVYLCASSDPLGGRRDTEAFFGQGTRLTVV.

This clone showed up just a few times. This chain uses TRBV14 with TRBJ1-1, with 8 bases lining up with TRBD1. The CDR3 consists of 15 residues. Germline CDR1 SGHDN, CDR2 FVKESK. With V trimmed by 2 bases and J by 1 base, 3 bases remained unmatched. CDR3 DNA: TGTGCCAGCAGCCAATTTGGACAGGGGAACACTGAAGCTTTCTTT. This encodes CASSQFGQGNTEAFF.

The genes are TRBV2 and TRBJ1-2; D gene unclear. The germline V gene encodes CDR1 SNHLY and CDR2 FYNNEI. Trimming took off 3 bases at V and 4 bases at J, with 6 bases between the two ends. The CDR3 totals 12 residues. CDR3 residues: CASSERVYGYTF. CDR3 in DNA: TGTGCCAGCAGTGAGAGGGTCTATGGCTACACCTTC.

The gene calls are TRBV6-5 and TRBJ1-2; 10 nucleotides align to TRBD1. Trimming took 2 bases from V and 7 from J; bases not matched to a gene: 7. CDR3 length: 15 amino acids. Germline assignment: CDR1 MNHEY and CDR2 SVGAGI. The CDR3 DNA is TGTGCCAGCAGTTACCCGGGACAGGGGATGCGTGGCTACACCTTC. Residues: CASSYPGQGMRGYTF.

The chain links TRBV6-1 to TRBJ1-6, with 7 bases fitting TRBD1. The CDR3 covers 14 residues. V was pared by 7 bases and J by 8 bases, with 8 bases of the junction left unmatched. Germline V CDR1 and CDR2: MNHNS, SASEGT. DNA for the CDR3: TGTGCCAGCAAGACAGGGACAGCGGATTCACCCCTCCACTTT. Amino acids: CASKTGTADSPLHF.

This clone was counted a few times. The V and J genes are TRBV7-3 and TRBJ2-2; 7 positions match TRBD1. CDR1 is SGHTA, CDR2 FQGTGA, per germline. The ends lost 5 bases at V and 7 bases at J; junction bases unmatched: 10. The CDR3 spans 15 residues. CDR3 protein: CASSGQAASFGELFF. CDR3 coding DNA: TGTGCCAGCAGCGGACAGGCCGCCTCCTTCGGGGAGCTGTTTTTT.

This CDR3 is CASSPEAGGWKTQYF. The CDR3 nucleotides read TGTGCCAGCTCACCAGAAGCGGGTGGGTGGAAGACCCAGTACTTC. The chain employs TRBV18 and TRBJ2-5; possibly TRBD2 for D (6 bases). The CDR3 runs to 15 residues. Trimming took 2 bases from V and 6 from J, leaving 16 bases between them. Germline loops: CDR1 KGHSH, CDR2 LQKENI.

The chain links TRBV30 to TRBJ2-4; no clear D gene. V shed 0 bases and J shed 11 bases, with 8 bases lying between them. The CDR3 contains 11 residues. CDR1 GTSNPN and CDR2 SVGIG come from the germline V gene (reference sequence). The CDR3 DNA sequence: TGTGCCTGGAGTGTAAGAGAGCTTCAGTACTTC. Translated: CAWSVRELQYF.

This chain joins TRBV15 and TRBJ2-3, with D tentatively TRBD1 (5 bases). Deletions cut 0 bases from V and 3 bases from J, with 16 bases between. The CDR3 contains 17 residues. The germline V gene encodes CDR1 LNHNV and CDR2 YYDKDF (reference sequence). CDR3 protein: CATSRDQATVKTDTQYF. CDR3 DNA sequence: TGTGCCACCAGCAGAGATCAAGCGACAGTGAAAACAGATACGCAGTATTTT.